A selection of T cell receptor beta chains follows, all from one sample in a study of T cell responses to AZD1222 COVID-19 vaccine. Produced via immunoSEQ multiplex PCR; TCRdb's table is partial and in-frame only. Of more than 150,000 clones in the sample, 92% were seen once. This specimen consisted of peripheral blood, obtained on day 0 of AZD1222 vaccination. Receptors originate from an adult in good health. CDR3s include the opening cysteine and the closing phenylalanine or tryptophan. A D gene is named only where the DNA matches it firmly. Rows may omit the clone size; those that give it use once, few, many or a size class.

v_call: TRBV9; d_call: TRBD1; clone_size: NA; j_call: TRBJ1-4; cdr3_nt: TGTGCCAGCAGCGGGACAGGGGGTGAAAAACTGTTTTTT; cdr3_aa: CASSGTGGEKLFF
v_call: TRBV5-1; d_call: TRBD2; clone_size: NA; j_call: TRBJ2-7; cdr3_nt: TGCGCCAGCAATTTCGGGCGGGAGGGACCCTACGAGCAGTACTTC; cdr3_aa: CASNFGREGPYEQYF
v_call: TRBV7-9; d_call: TRBD1; clone_size: NA; j_call: TRBJ1-4; cdr3_nt: TGTGCCAGCAGCTTAGTTCGCGGGACAGGGAATCAAAAAAAACTGTTTTTT; cdr3_aa: CASSLVRGTGNQKKLFF
v_call: TRBV19; d_call: TRBD2; clone_size: NA; j_call: TRBJ2-3; cdr3_nt: TGTGCCAGTAAGCGGGGGGGTCACACAGATACGCAGTATTTT; cdr3_aa: CASKRGGHTDTQYF
v_call: TRBV3-1/TRBV3-2; d_call: NA; clone_size: NA; j_call: TRBJ1-4; cdr3_nt: TGTGCCAGCAGCCAAGGACAGTCAATACGAGGGCATGAAAAACTGTTTTTT; cdr3_aa: CASSQGQSIRGHEKLFF
v_call: TRBV30; d_call: NA; clone_size: NA; j_call: TRBJ1-5; cdr3_nt: TGTGCCTGGAATAGAAGGGAGGATCAGCCCCAGCATTTT; cdr3_aa: CAWNRREDQPQHF
v_call: TRBV7-9; d_call: NA; clone_size: NA; j_call: TRBJ1-4; cdr3_nt: TGTGCCAGCAGCTTAGGGGGGCCGGGGAATGAAAAACTGTTTTTT; cdr3_aa: CASSLGGPGNEKLFF
v_call: TRBV7-8; d_call: TRBD1; clone_size: NA; j_call: TRBJ1-3; cdr3_nt: TGTGCCAGCAGCTTACAGGGACAGAAGTCTGGAAACACCATATATTTT; cdr3_aa: CASSLQGQKSGNTIYF
v_call: TRBV20-1; d_call: NA; clone_size: NA; j_call: TRBJ2-5; cdr3_nt: TGCAGTGCCCCGAACCGGGAGACCCAGTACTTC; cdr3_aa: CSAPNRETQYF
v_call: TRBV30; d_call: NA; clone_size: NA; j_call: TRBJ1-5; cdr3_nt: TGTGCCTGGAGCAAAGGAAATCAGCCCCAGCATTTT; cdr3_aa: CAWSKGNQPQHF
v_call: TRBV2; d_call: NA; clone_size: once; j_call: TRBJ1-1; cdr3_nt: TGTGCCAGCGGGCAAGACAGGAGGAACACTGAAGCTTTCTTT; cdr3_aa: CASGQDRRNTEAFF
v_call: TRBV2; d_call: TRBD2; clone_size: NA; j_call: TRBJ2-7; cdr3_nt: TGTGCCAGCAGGGACCTTAGACTAGCGGGAGGGGACGAGCAGTACTTC; cdr3_aa: CASRDLRLAGGDEQYF
v_call: TRBV10-3; d_call: NA; clone_size: NA; j_call: TRBJ1-4; cdr3_nt: TGTGCCATCAGTCCAGGGTCAACTAATGAAAAACTGTTTTTT; cdr3_aa: CAISPGSTNEKLFF
v_call: TRBV4-3; d_call: NA; clone_size: NA; j_call: TRBJ1-1; cdr3_nt: TGCGCCAGCAGCCAAGACAGGTTGAACACTGAAGCTTTCTTT; cdr3_aa: CASSQDRLNTEAFF
v_call: TRBV27; d_call: NA; clone_size: NA; j_call: TRBJ2-1; cdr3_nt: TGTGCCAGCAGTCCCGGTGGCTCCTACAATGAGCAGTTCTTC; cdr3_aa: CASSPGGSYNEQFF
v_call: TRBV18; d_call: NA; clone_size: NA; j_call: TRBJ1-2; cdr3_nt: TGTGCCAGCTCCCCAGTGGACGGCAAATATGGCTACACCTTC; cdr3_aa: CASSPVDGKYGYTF
v_call: TRBV18; d_call: NA; clone_size: NA; j_call: TRBJ2-1; cdr3_nt: TGTGCCAGCTCACGAGGGCCGAGGGACGGGAATGAGCAGTTCTTC; cdr3_aa: CASSRGPRDGNEQFF
v_call: TRBV2; d_call: NA; clone_size: NA; j_call: TRBJ1-2; cdr3_nt: TGTGCCAGCAGTGGGGACTCTTATGGCTACACCTTC; cdr3_aa: CASSGDSYGYTF
v_call: TRBV4-1; d_call: NA; clone_size: NA; j_call: TRBJ1-1; cdr3_nt: TGCGCCAGCAGCCAAGGCAGGAGTCGATCCGGCGGCCCTGAAGCTTTCTTT; cdr3_aa: CASSQGRSRSGGPEAFF
v_call: TRBV27; d_call: TRBD1; clone_size: NA; j_call: TRBJ1-2; cdr3_nt: TGTGCCAGCACTACAAGGGGGCTGGGCCGGTCTAACTATGGCTACACCTTC; cdr3_aa: CASTTRGLGRSNYGYTF
v_call: TRBV24-1; d_call: TRBD2; clone_size: once; j_call: TRBJ2-1; cdr3_nt: TGTGCCACCAGTGGTGTCAGCGGGAGCTCCTACAATGAGCAGTTCTTC; cdr3_aa: CATSGVSGSSYNEQFF
v_call: TRBV11-2; d_call: NA; clone_size: NA; j_call: TRBJ1-2; cdr3_nt: TGTGCCAGCAGCTTCGTCGGTACCCACTTC; cdr3_aa: CASSFVGTHF
v_call: TRBV10-3; d_call: TRBD1; clone_size: NA; j_call: TRBJ1-2; cdr3_nt: TGTGCCATCAGTGACCGCGGGACAGGGGGATATGGCTACACCTTC; cdr3_aa: CAISDRGTGGYGYTF
v_call: TRBV14; d_call: NA; clone_size: NA; j_call: TRBJ2-4; cdr3_nt: TGTGCCAGCAGCCAGGGCGTCACGAGAAACATTCAGTACTTC; cdr3_aa: CASSQGVTRNIQYF
v_call: TRBV5-6; d_call: NA; clone_size: NA; j_call: TRBJ1-1; cdr3_nt: TGTGCCAGCAGCTTGGTTCCGGGTACTGAAGCTTTCTTT; cdr3_aa: CASSLVPGTEAFF
v_call: TRBV10-1; d_call: NA; clone_size: NA; j_call: TRBJ1-5; cdr3_nt: TGCGCCAGCGGCGGGGAACAGAATGGTAATCAGCCCCAGCATTTT; cdr3_aa: CASGGEQNGNQPQHF